This T cell receptor beta chain is drawn from a study of T cells in Graves' hyperthyroidism and ophthalmopathy. Study conclusions and caveats: In simple terms, a model built on 13 V-J features told ophthalmopathy apart from stable hyperthyroidism.

The V segment lost 5 bases and the J segment 0 bases; nucleotides outside the gene matches: 16. This CDR3 spans 18 amino acids. CDR1 and CDR2 (germline): DFQATT, SNEGSKA (reference sequence). This clonotype was found many times. Antigen specificity is unknown. Amplification yielded TCR beta CDR3 regions, with RNA transcripts as the source. Carried out on the TCR CDR3, a first-round RT-PCR used the HTBI primer set. TCRdb reprocessed the multiplex PCR reads with MiXCR, giving one entry per CDR3 protein. The sample shows 600,000 or so distinct CDR3 sequences, 13% to 15% of them seen only once. This TCR was sampled from a woman between 45 and 65 years old with Graves' ophthalmopathy. The material sequenced was blood. The chain employs TRBV20-1 and TRBJ1-5; 7 bases line up with TRBD1. CDR3 amino acids: CSAQRLGQALYSNQPQHF. The CDR3 nucleotides are TGCAGTGCTCAGAGACTAGGACAGGCCCTATATAGCAATCAGCCCCAGCATTTT.